Presented here are 30 T cell receptor beta chains from one specimen sequenced in a study of Graves' ophthalmopathy and Graves' hyperthyroidism. TCR beta CDR3 amplification used RNA transcripts. RT-PCR was first run with HTBI primers, then multiplex PCR in a second round. TCRdb called the multiplex PCR reads again in MiXCR, with one record for every CDR3 protein. The sample has 300,000 or so distinct CDR3 sequences; roughly 15% are singletons. The sample consisted of peripheral blood. Source of these receptors: an adult man with Graves' ophthalmopathy.

This clonotype was picked up many times. CDR3 DNA: TGTGCCTGGAGTGTTTCCGGGACGGGAAACACCATATATTTT. Amino acid sequence: CAWSVSGTGNTIYF. This rearrangement joins TRBV30 to TRBJ1-3; tentative D call: TRBD1 (5 bases). Germline assignment: CDR1 GTSNPN and CDR2 SVGIG (reference sequence). This CDR3 contains 14 residues. Trimming cost V 0 bases and J 4 bases, with 10 bases left between them.

Ten or more counts support this clonotype. This may be a read error, as it is one base from a much larger clone. J is TRBJ2-7 and V is TRBV5-1; either TRBD1 or TRBD2 may fit D (5 bases each). CDR3 length: 15 amino acids. Germline V gives CDR1 SGHRS, CDR2 YFSETQ. The germline V and J ends were trimmed by 4 bases and 7 bases, with 21 bases remaining between them. The DNA of the CDR3 is TGCGCCAGCAGCCAAGCCGGGGCGGGTCCTAGGGAGCAGTACTTC. Protein: CASSQAGAGPREQYF.

This clonotype was detected many times. V usage is TRBV9 and J usage is TRBJ1-2, with D maybe TRBD1 (6 bases). CDR3 length: 14 amino acids. V was cut by 4 bases and J by 8 bases, with 18 bases left in between. Germline loops: CDR1 SGDLS, CDR2 YYNGEE. CDR3 amino acids: CASSTQQGLGGYTF. The CDR3 DNA reads TGTGCCAGCAGCACACAACAGGGACTGGGCGGCTACACCTTC. Drawing the rest from reference TRBV9 and TRBJ1-2, the complete variable domain is DSGVTQTPKHLITATGQRVTLRCSPRSGDLSVYWYQQSLDQGLQFLIQYYNGEERAKGNILERFSAQQFPDLHSELNLSSLELGDSALYFCASSTQQGLGGYTFGSGTRLTVV.

This clonotype was picked up a small number of times. The CDR3 spells CASSSNSGYQETQYF. The CDR3 DNA follows: TGTGCCAGCAGTTCTAACTCCGGGTACCAAGAGACCCAGTACTTC. The chain has TRBV6-2 or TRBV6-3 and TRBJ2-5; unclear D gene. Germline V CDR1 and CDR2: MNHEY, SVGEGT. V dropped 4 bases and J dropped 0 bases, with 12 bases sitting between them. The CDR3 runs 15 residues.

This chain links TRBV5-1 with TRBJ2-5, with 10 nucleotides matching TRBD2. Germline V gene sequence: CDR1 SGHRS, CDR2 YFSETQ. This CDR3 comprises 16 residues. The V segment lost 2 bases and the J segment 2 bases; nucleotides outside the gene matches: 6. In DNA form, the CDR3 reads TGCGCCAGCAGCTTTATAACTAGCGGGAAACAAGAGACCCAGTACTTC. Amino acid sequence: CASSFITSGKQETQYF. The full variable domain, its missing parts supplied by reference TRBV5-1 and TRBJ2-5, is KAGVTQTPRYLIKTRGQQVTLSCSPISGHRSVSWYQQTPGQGLQFLFEYFSETQRNKGNFPGRFSGRQFSNSRSEMNVSTLELGDSALYLCASSFITSGKQETQYFGPGTRLLVL.

This clonotype has ten or more counts. J is TRBJ2-2 and V is TRBV6-1, with D uncertain. Germline loops: CDR1 MNHNS, CDR2 SASEGT. V gave up 6 bases and J gave up 4 bases, with 12 bases separating them. The CDR3 has 14 amino acids. The CDR3 loop is CASRSTLGTGELFF. The CDR3 coding sequence is TGTGCCAGCAGATCCACGTTGGGCACCGGGGAGCTGTTTTTT.

A remark on this clonotype: Germline and junction disagree at one end, which may indicate a read error. V usage is TRBV29-1 and J usage is TRBJ1-5; tentatively, D is TRBD1 (5 bases). Germline lookup yields CDR1 SQVTM and CDR2 ANQGSEA. The CDR3 spans 14 residues. CDR3 nucleotide sequence: TGCAGCGTTGTACAGGAACATAGCAATCAGCCCCAGCTTTTT. This codes for CSVVQEHSNQPQLF.

This clonotype came up many times. The rearrangement joins TRBV20-1 to TRBJ2-7, with TRBD2 as a possible D gene (5 bases). The ends were cut back, 5 bases at V and 4 bases at J, with 15 bases in the middle. Germline assignment: CDR1 DFQATT and CDR2 SNEGSKA (reference sequence). This CDR3 is 13 amino acids long. The CDR3 sequence is CSALPADVYEQYF. The CDR3 nucleotides read TGCAGTGCTCTCCCAGCGGATGTATACGAGCAGTACTTC.

This clonotype was recorded at least ten times. CDR3 nucleotides: TGCAGCGTGTGGACTAGCGGGAGGGCGCGGGAGACCCAGTACTTC. This codes for CSVWTSGRARETQYF. The chain uses TRBV29-1 and TRBJ2-5; 15 bases are a match to TRBD2. The CDR3 spans 15 residues. Germline V gene lookup returns CDR1 SQVTM and CDR2 ANQGSEA. Trimming cost V 6 bases and J 5 bases; bases outside gene matches: 7.

For the CDR3, the DNA is TGTGCCAGCAGCTTGGGGTCCGGGACAGCCTACGAGCAGTACTTC. The encoded protein is CASSLGSGTAYEQYF. This chain uses TRBV5-6 with TRBJ2-7, with 7 bases fitting TRBD1. The V and J ends lost 0 bases and 2 bases, in that order; junction bases with no gene match: 5. The CDR3 is 15 residues long. Germline CDR1 is SGHDT and CDR2 is YYEEEE. Filled out from reference TRBV5-6 and TRBJ2-7, the complete variable domain reads DAGVTQSPTHLIKTRGQQVTLRCSPKSGHDTVSWYQQALGQGPQFIFQYYEEEERQRGNFPDRFSGHQFPNYSSELNVNALLLGDSALYLCASSLGSGTAYEQYFGPGTRLTVT.

At least ten counts were recorded for this clonotype. The chain links TRBV4-3 to TRBJ2-4; 7 nucleotides line up with TRBD1. Trimming cost V 1 base and J 2 bases; bases outside gene matches: 2. Germline CDR1 and CDR2: LGHNA and YSLEER. The CDR3 runs to 15 residues. This CDR3 reads CASSQVQGSKNIQYF. The CDR3 DNA reads TGCGCCAGCAGCCAAGTACAGGGGTCCAAAAACATTCAGTACTTC.

This clonotype showed up many times. The V and J genes are TRBV29-1 and TRBJ2-6; 9 bases line up with TRBD1. The germline V gene encodes CDR1 SQVTM and CDR2 ANQGSEA. V shed 5 bases and J 4 bases; nucleotides not matched to a gene: 6. CDR3 length: 15 amino acids. The CDR3: CSVQDRGGGANVLTF. DNA for the CDR3: TGCAGCGTTCAGGACAGGGGAGGCGGGGCCAACGTCCTGACTTTC.

As to this clonotype: One end of the junction varies from germline; a read error may be responsible. The chain combines TRBV7-2 with TRBJ1-2; D is ambiguous. The CDR3 contains 14 residues. The germline CDR1 and CDR2 sequences are SGHTA and FQGNSA. CDR3 protein: CASSGIRYNYGYSF. The CDR3 nucleotides read TGTGCCAGCAGCGGGATACGGTATAACTATGGCTACAGCTTC.

The V gene is TRBV6-5, the J gene TRBJ1-1; perhaps TRBD1 as D (5 bases). The germline CDR1 and CDR2 sequences are MNHEY and SVGAGI. Trimming took 2 bases from V and 6 from J, leaving 16 bases between them. The CDR3 runs to 15 residues. The CDR3 sequence: CASSYGSMGEAEAFF. The CDR3, as DNA: TGTGCCAGCAGTTACGGTTCGATGGGGGAAGCTGAAGCTTTCTTT.

This clonotype was counted ten times or more. The CDR3 reads CASSQDAPWGFYGYTF. The CDR3 bases are TGTGCCAGCAGCCAAGACGCACCCTGGGGGTTCTATGGCTACACCTTC. The chain combines TRBV3-1 with TRBJ1-2; weak D call: TRBD1 (5 bases). The length of the CDR3 is 16 residues. Germline CDR1 is LGHDT and CDR2 is YNNKEL (reference sequence). V shed 0 bases and J shed 4 bases, with 15 bases lying between them.

The table lists this clonotype with many counts. This chain connects TRBV27 to TRBJ2-5; D is unclear. CDR1 and CDR2 (germline): MNHEY, SMNVEV (reference sequence). Trimming took 2 bases from V and 4 from J, leaving 14 bases between them. There are 15 residues in the CDR3. The DNA for the CDR3 is TGTGCCAGCAGTTTAGCAGGTTTCTACTTAGAGACCCAGTACTTC. Its protein is CASSLAGFYLETQYF.

This clonotype was counted many times. The chain recombines TRBV10-3 with TRBJ1-5; 10 bases agree with TRBD1. The CDR3 sequence is 16 residues long. Germline CDR1 is ENHRY and CDR2 is SYGVKD. V gave up 2 bases and J gave up 7 bases; unmatched junction bases: 8. The CDR3 region has the DNA TGTGCCATCAGTGAGCCAACGGGACAGGGGAACCAGCCCCAGCATTTT. Translating gives CAISEPTGQGNQPQHF.

This clonotype was counted many times. V gene TRBV6-2 or TRBV6-3 combines with J gene TRBJ2-7; maybe TRBD2 (6 bases). V lost 5 bases, J lost 4 bases, and 18 bases lay in between. CDR3 length: 15 residues. Looked up from germline, CDR1 is MNHEY and CDR2 is SVGEGT. In nucleotides, the CDR3 is TGTGCCAGCAGTACCCTTGGCGGGGTGACGTACGAGCAGTACTTC. Translation: CASSTLGGVTYEQYF.

The rearrangement joins TRBV28 to TRBJ1-2; D gene uncertain. CDR3 length: 12 amino acids. Germline V gene sequence: CDR1 MDHEN, CDR2 SYDVKM. Trimming pared 6 bases from V and 3 bases from J, leaving 8 bases between. In DNA, the CDR3 is TGTGCCAGCAGACAAGGGTACTATGGCTACACCTTC. Its translation is CASRQGYYGYTF.

This clonotype was observed many times. The chain recombines TRBV11-2 with TRBJ2-1; 13 bases are shared with TRBD2. Germline V gene data show CDR1 as SGHAT and CDR2 as FQNNGV. Trimming removed 5 bases from V and 9 bases from J; junction bases left unmatched: 7. The CDR3 contains 15 residues. In DNA, the CDR3 is TGTGCCAGCAGCCCAGGACTAGCGGGAGAGAGTGAGCAGTTCTTC. Its translation: CASSPGLAGESEQFF.

This clonotype has ten or more counts. CDR3 in DNA: TGTGCCAGCAGTTCTACCCGGACAACCTGGGGAACTGAAGCTTTCTTT. Encoded protein: CASSSTRTTWGTEAFF. The gene calls are TRBV28 and TRBJ1-1; maybe TRBD1 (5 bases). This CDR3 has 16 amino acids. V was trimmed by 4 bases and J by 5 bases, leaving 20 bases between them. Germline V gene data show CDR1 as MDHEN and CDR2 as SYDVKM.

This clonotype has at least ten counts. V is TRBV20-1 and J is TRBJ2-7; 11 bases fit TRBD2. Trimming took 5 bases from V and 3 from J; bases not matched to a gene: 12. CDR3 length: 16 amino acids. Germline CDR1 DFQATT, CDR2 SNEGSKA (reference sequence). CDR3 residues: CSALKTSGAEIYEQYF. The DNA for the CDR3 is TGCAGTGCTTTAAAGACTAGCGGGGCTGAGATCTACGAGCAGTACTTC.

This chain joins TRBV11-2 and TRBJ2-5, with D perhaps matching TRBD1 or TRBD2 (6 bases each). The CDR3 consists of 15 residues. The V end was cut by 5 bases, the J end by 2 bases, with 15 bases between. Germline V lookup: CDR1 SGHAT, CDR2 FQNNGV. CDR3 sequence: CASSLPRGQQETQYF. In DNA form, the CDR3 reads TGTGCCAGCAGCCTCCCCCGGGGGCAGCAAGAGACCCAGTACTTC.

This clonotype was recorded a few times. The V gene is TRBV6-1, the J gene TRBJ2-1; D is undetermined. The CDR3 contains 12 residues. V was clipped by 6 bases and J by 7 bases, with 10 bases between them. CDR1 MNHNS and CDR2 SASEGT come from the germline V gene. The CDR3 reads CASSHAGNEQFF. The CDR3 DNA reads TGTGCCAGCAGCCATGCCGGAAATGAGCAGTTCTTC.

This clonotype was picked up many times. This chain joins TRBV29-1 and TRBJ1-1; TRBD1 matches 9 bases. Germline CDR1 reads SQVTM; CDR2 reads ANQGSEA. With V trimmed by 2 bases and J by 1 base, 5 bases remained unmatched. The CDR3 length is 15 residues. CDR3 protein: CSVERPGQGNTEAFF. The CDR3 coding sequence is TGCAGCGTTGAACGACCGGGACAGGGGAACACTGAAGCTTTCTTT.

The sample holds many counts of this clonotype. V usage is TRBV7-2 and J usage is TRBJ2-5, with 7 bases lining up with TRBD2. Germline CDR1 and CDR2: SGHTA and FQGNSA. There are 13 residues in the CDR3. The J segment lost 10 bases and the V segment lost 5 bases, leaving 10 bases of the junction unmatched. The CDR3 DNA follows: TGTGCCAGCAGCCCCCGAGTGGGCGGGGGCCAGTACTTC. Translation: CASSPRVGGGQYF. The complete variable domain, with remaining parts taken from reference TRBV7-2 and TRBJ2-5, reads GAGVSQSPSNKVTEKGKDVELRCDPISGHTALYWYRQSLGQGLEFLIYFQGNSAPDKSGLPSDRFSAERTGGSVSTLTIQRTQQEDSAVYLCASSPRVGGGQYFGPGTRLLVL.

At least ten counts were recorded for this clonotype. The gene calls are TRBV3-1 and TRBJ1-5; D gene unclear. The CDR3 covers 15 residues. The germline V gene has CDR1 LGHDT and CDR2 YNNKEL (reference sequence). Trimming shortened V by 0 bases and J by 8 bases, and 14 bases separated the two germline ends. CDR3 nucleotide sequence: TGTGCCAGCAGCCAAGATTCGGCAGGTTTGGAGCCCCAGCATTTT. It codes for CASSQDSAGLEPQHF.

V usage is TRBV7-8 and J usage is TRBJ1-2, with D hard to call. The CDR3 is 15 residues long. Germline V lookup: CDR1 SGHVS, CDR2 FQNEAQ. With 1 base removed from V and 2 bases from J, the gap between germline ends came to 11 bases. CDR3 sequence reads: CASSLGGRQNYGYTF. The DNA for the CDR3 is TGTGCCAGCAGCTTAGGCGGGAGGCAGAACTATGGCTACACCTTC.

This clonotype was observed many times. This chain uses TRBV3-1 with TRBJ1-2; TRBD1 might be the D (6 bases). CDR1 and CDR2 (germline): LGHDT, YNNKEL (reference sequence). The CDR3 covers 15 residues. V shed 0 bases and J shed 8 bases, with 16 bases lying between them. CDR3 nucleotides: TGTGCCAGCAGCCAAGAGGCCGGGGGCGCGCGGGGCTACACCTTC. As protein: CASSQEAGGARGYTF.

This clonotype was seen repeatedly, ten times or more. The chain joins TRBV4-1 to TRBJ2-4; D call uncertain. This CDR3 region has 15 residues. Per germline, CDR1 MGHRA and CDR2 YSYEKL. Trimming shortened V by 1 base and J by 6 bases, and 13 bases separated the two germline ends. CDR3 protein: CASSQVSSSLNIQYF. The CDR3 DNA reads TGCGCCAGCAGCCAAGTTTCTAGTTCCTTAAACATTCAGTACTTC.